This TCR beta chain appears in the sequencing data of a study of Ad26.COV2.S vaccination and SARS-CoV-2 variants. The V end lost 3 bases, the J end lost 1 base, and 8 bases lay between the germline ends. CDR3 size: 14 residues. Per germline, CDR1 SGHTA and CDR2 FQGTGA. The data were produced by immunoSEQ multiplex PCR, yet TCRdb's version contains in-frame clones alone and is incomplete. Of around 450,000 clones in the sample, roughly 87% were seen once. As for treatment: 15 to 20 received Ad26.COV2.S at low or high dose, single or two shots; about five received placebo; per-sample allocation not given. At day 63 after the first vaccine or placebo injection, samples were drawn.

This specimen consisted of peripheral blood, obtained in a trial of Ad26.COV2.S vaccine versus placebo. J is TRBJ2-3 and V is TRBV7-3; the D is unclear. The source of this sequence is a person aged 18-65 years who received the Ad26.COV2.S COVID-19 vaccine or a placebo. CDR3 bases: TGTGCCAGCAGCTTCGGCGGAGGCACAGATACGCAGTATTTT. The encoded protein is CASSFGGGTDTQYF.